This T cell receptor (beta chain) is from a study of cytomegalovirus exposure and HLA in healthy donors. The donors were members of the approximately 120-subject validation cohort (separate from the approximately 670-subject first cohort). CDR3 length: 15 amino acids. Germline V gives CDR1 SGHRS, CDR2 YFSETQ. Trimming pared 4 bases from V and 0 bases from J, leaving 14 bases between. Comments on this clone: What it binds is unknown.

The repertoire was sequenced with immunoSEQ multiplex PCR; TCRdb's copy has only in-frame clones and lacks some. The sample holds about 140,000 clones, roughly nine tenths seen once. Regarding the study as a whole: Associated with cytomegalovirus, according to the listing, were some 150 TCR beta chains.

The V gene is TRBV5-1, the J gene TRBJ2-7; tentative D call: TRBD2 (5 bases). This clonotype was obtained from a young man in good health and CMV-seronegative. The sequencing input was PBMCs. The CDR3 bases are TGCGCCAGCAGCCCGAGGGAGCAGGCCTCCTACGAGCAGTACTTC. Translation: CASSPREQASYEQYF.